Below are 13 T cell receptor beta chains sequenced from a single sample in a study of cytomegalovirus exposure and HLA in healthy donors. The PCR was carried out with 60 Vbeta primers and 13 Jbeta primers. Clones were sequenced by immunoSEQ multiplex PCR, and TCRdb holds only the in-frame ones, with some missing. The table lists over 75,000 clones, about 80% of them singletons, with about a sixth in the top ten. Material: PBMCs. Receptors were obtained from a man in his 60s in good health and CMV-seropositive.

The chain recombines TRBV6-1 with TRBJ1-1; 8 positions agree with TRBD1. V shed 6 bases and J 4 bases; nucleotides not matched to a gene: 7. Germline lookup yields CDR1 MNHNS and CDR2 SASEGT. The CDR3 length is 14 residues. The CDR3 here is CASSRTGQGTEAFF. CDR3 bases: TGTGCCAGCAGCCGGACAGGGCAAGGCACTGAAGCTTTCTTT.

The chain joins TRBV5-1 to TRBJ2-5; the D gene is possibly TRBD2 (6 bases). The CDR3 runs to 13 residues. The V gene's germline CDR1 is SGHRS and CDR2 YFSETQ. The V end lost 5 bases, the J end lost 4 bases, and 12 bases lay between the germline ends. In DNA form, the CDR3 reads TGCGCCAGCAGGGTGGAGGGGCGAGAGACCCAGTACTTC. It translates to CASRVEGRETQYF.

The chain combines TRBV2 with TRBJ2-5; 9 nucleotides line up with TRBD1. The DNA end is more similar to TRBJ2-7, so the J call may be wrong. The CDR3 extends over 13 amino acids. Per the germline V gene, CDR1 is SNHLY and CDR2 is FYNNEI. CDR3 region: CAQEGQGVYEQYF. The CDR3 DNA follows: TGTGCCCAAGAGGGACAGGGCGTCTACGAGCAGTACTTC.

This chain connects TRBV5-5 to TRBJ2-7, with a possible D match to TRBD2 (6 bases). The germline V and J ends were trimmed by 0 bases and 3 bases, with 16 bases remaining between them. Germline V lookup: CDR1 SGHKS, CDR2 YYEKEE (reference sequence). The length of the CDR3 is 16 residues. The CDR3 sequence: CASSLVLARGIYEQYF. The DNA for the CDR3 is TGTGCCAGCAGCTTGGTCCTAGCGAGGGGTATCTACGAGCAGTACTTC.

The V and J genes are TRBV9 and TRBJ1-3; D not certain. Deletions cut 0 bases from V and 2 bases from J, with 12 bases between. The CDR3 is 16 residues long. Germline values: CDR1 SGDLS, CDR2 YYNGEE. As DNA, the CDR3 is TGTGCCAGCAGCGTAGCATCGGGGTCGCCTGGAAACACCATATATTTT. It yields the protein CASSVASGSPGNTIYF.

The gene calls are TRBV6-5 and TRBJ2-1, with 8 nucleotides matching TRBD2. V lost 2 bases to trimming and J lost 6 bases; unmatched junction nucleotides: 6. The CDR3 is made up of 15 amino acids. Looked up from germline, CDR1 is MNHEY and CDR2 is SVGAGI. CDR3 in DNA: TGTGCCAGCAGTTACAGGACTAGCATTCGCAATGAGCAGTTCTTC. Translating it yields CASSYRTSIRNEQFF.

The chain has TRBV5-3 and TRBJ1-5, with 9 bases that match TRBD1. TRBV5-3 is an open reading frame whose function is uncertain. There are 14 residues in the CDR3. The J segment lost 4 bases and the V segment lost 3 bases, leaving 2 bases of the junction unmatched. CDR3 nucleotide sequence: TGTGCCAGAAGCTGTGGACAGGGGAATCAGCCCCAGCATTTT. It encodes CARSCGQGNQPQHF.

This clone was found a few times. This chain connects TRBV27 to TRBJ2-6; 7 bases align to TRBD1. Germline CDR1 reads MNHEY; CDR2 reads SMNVEV (reference sequence). V gave up 5 bases and J gave up 0 bases; unmatched junction bases: 7. The CDR3 has 17 residues. CDR3 sequence: CASSPWTGTSGANVLTF. CDR3 nucleotides: TGTGCCAGCAGTCCTTGGACAGGTACCTCTGGGGCCAACGTCCTGACTTTC.

The chain links TRBV7-3 to TRBJ2-5, with D perhaps TRBD2 (6 bases). The CDR3 contains 15 residues. Trimming took 6 bases from V and 3 from J, leaving 17 bases between them. Germline V lookup: CDR1 SGHTA, CDR2 FQGTGA. CDR3 amino acids: CASSYGRRTEETQYF. The CDR3 DNA sequence: TGTGCCAGCAGTTACGGGAGACGGACTGAAGAGACCCAGTACTTC. The complete variable domain, with remaining parts taken from reference TRBV7-3 and TRBJ2-5, reads GAGVSQTPSNKVTEKGKYVELRCDPISGHTALYWYRQSLGQGPEFLIYFQGTGAADDSGLPNDRFFAVRPEGSVSTLKIQRTERGDSAVYLCASSYGRRTEETQYFGPGTRLLVL.

The chain's CDR3 is CASDGGGNYNEQFF. The CDR3 DNA sequence: TGTGCTAGTGATGGGGGGGGGAATTACAATGAGCAGTTCTTC. The chain employs TRBV12-5 and TRBJ2-1; TRBD2 agrees at 7 bases. The CDR3 has 14 residues. The V and J ends lost 7 bases and 4 bases, in that order; junction bases with no gene match: 7. Looked up from germline, CDR1 is LGHNT and CDR2 is FRNRAP.

The chain couples TRBV7-2 to TRBJ2-5; tentative D call: TRBD1 (6 bases). Germline-derived CDR1 and CDR2 are SGHTA and FQGNSA. The CDR3 loop spans 14 amino acids. Trimming stripped 3 bases from V and 3 bases from J, with 11 bases between. The CDR3 sequence is CASSFGQSKETQYF. CDR3 nucleotides: TGTGCCAGCAGCTTCGGACAGTCAAAAGAGACCCAGTACTTC. The variable domain in full, completed from reference TRBV7-2 and TRBJ2-5, reads GAGVSQSPSNKVTEKGKDVELRCDPISGHTALYWYRQSLGQGLEFLIYFQGNSAPDKSGLPSDRFSAERTGGSVSTLTIQRTQQEDSAVYLCASSFGQSKETQYFGPGTRLLVL.

The gene calls are TRBV30 and TRBJ2-3; D possibly corresponds to TRBD2 (7 bases). The CDR3 runs to 17 residues. V lost 1 base, J lost 5 bases, and 22 bases lay in between. Per the germline V gene, CDR1 is GTSNPN and CDR2 is SVGIG (reference sequence). The CDR3 loop is CAWSGALGGALGDTQYF. The CDR3 region has the DNA TGTGCCTGGAGTGGGGCTCTGGGGGGGGCCTTAGGAGATACGCAGTATTTT.

V usage is TRBV27 and J usage is TRBJ2-7; maybe TRBD1 (5 bases). V lost 0 bases and J lost 0, with 12 bases in between. Germline-derived CDR1 and CDR2 are MNHEY and SMNVEV (reference sequence). CDR3 size: 16 residues. The CDR3 is CASSLSGPFGSYEQYF. The CDR3 nucleotides read TGTGCCAGCAGTTTATCGGGGCCCTTTGGCTCCTACGAGCAGTACTTC.